Below, one TCR beta chain is given with its context. The sample holds one count of this clonotype. Its antigen specificity is not known. The input lacks base qualities; no much larger clone sits a single base away. The data derive from a study of blood T cells in healthy people across ages (dated by TCRdb to between 2014 and 2017). Notes on the research overall: In model experiments, template switching captured about one uniquely barcoded TCR beta cDNA molecule for every two T cells. The study measured age-related changes in TCR beta repertoire diversity using deep sequencing normalized with unique cDNA molecular identifiers. The donors were split into four age groups: young (average about 16 years), middle-aged (roughly 40), aged (over 55) and long-lived (more than 80). To avoid experimental bias, donors of different ages were distributed randomly across sequencing lanes. The study analyzed two additional independent replicas of 1 million unique cDNA reads from the same blood draw for two donors, one aged 18 to 30 and one aged 80 or older. What the work shows at the level of the full study, not this receptor alone: The percentage of naive T cells measured by flow cytometry correlated strongly with observed TCR beta diversity. As age increased, observed TCR beta diversity per million T cells dropped in a roughly linear way, and a significant reduction was already evident by age around 41. Because donor CMV infection status was unknown, age-related changes in expanded clonotypes were potentially confounded. Because profiling used bulk unsorted PBMCs, naive and antigen-experienced compartments could not be compared conclusively. The long-lived group showed more naive CD4+ T cells, fewer expanded clones and increased TCR diversity than the aged group, suggesting age selection. Total diversity estimates from one million sequenced T cells were considered lower bounds and underestimates.

V loses 1 base, J loses 8 bases, and the germline ends lie 17 bases apart. CDR1 and CDR2 (SGHTA, FQGNSA) derive from the germline V gene. Taken from cysteine to phenylalanine, the CDR3 has 15 residues. Of the read, only the CDR3 DNA is kept; its 45 bases are in frame from base 1. Libraries came from 5' RACE. The data were produced on an Illumina HiSeq 2500. A second PCR of roughly 6 to 11 cycles was performed with a sample-barcoded 5' primer and a J-beta primer mix. A template-switch 5' adaptor carrying 12 random nucleotides introduced a unique molecular identifier onto each TCR beta cDNA molecule. Each sample yielded at least 2.5 million CDR3-containing paired-end reads. The Mint cDNA synthesis kit, primed by a TRBC-specific oligonucleotide, was used to synthesize first-strand cDNA from all RNA. Following uracil-DNA glycosylase treatment, all cDNA underwent a first 18-cycle PCR with the universal primers M1SS and BC2_uni_R. In the authors' own workflow: Each sample was normalized by randomly selecting 1 million high-quality reads, each carrying a distinct molecular identifier. Reads sharing molecular identifiers were discarded rather than binned into consensus sequences. MiTCR, run with a Q25 quality threshold and the strictest error-elimination algorithm, handled CDR3 identification, clonotype clustering and error correction. A nonparametric unseen species model using Euler transformation provided a lower-bound estimate of total TCR beta diversity. TCRdb applied fastp at Q25 and MiXCR to the public reads, then kept only in-frame beta chains. Under each unique CDR3 protein, matching rows form one entry showing the most common genes and DNA. The V and J calls and clone size come from TCRdb's table, not from the authors' own analysis. For this sample there are around 1,100,000 distinct CDR3 sequences; roughly two fifths appear just once. The ten top clones hold about an eighth of the sample.

The approximately 40 donors, aged 6 to 90 years, were systemically healthy Caucasian individuals from Russia. Roughly 9 milliliters of peripheral blood were drawn from each donor into EDTA-treated Vacutainer tubes. Ficoll-Paque density-gradient centrifugation was used to isolate PBMCs, with at least 6 million obtained per sample. Total RNA, at least 5.5 micrograms per sample, was extracted from PBMCs with Trizol reagent. The percentages of naive CD45RAhigh/CD27high T cells were determined by flow cytometry on a PBMC aliquot from every donor. The material sequenced was blood. This chain is built from TRBV7-2 and TRBJ1-2; D gene: possibly TRBD1, on 5 matching bases. The TCR sequence derives from a man between 18 and 29 years old in good health. The nucleotide sequence is given as TGTGCCAGCAGCTTAGGCAGGGCCGCCGGTTGGGGCTACACCTTC. This yields the protein CASSLGRAAGWGYTF.